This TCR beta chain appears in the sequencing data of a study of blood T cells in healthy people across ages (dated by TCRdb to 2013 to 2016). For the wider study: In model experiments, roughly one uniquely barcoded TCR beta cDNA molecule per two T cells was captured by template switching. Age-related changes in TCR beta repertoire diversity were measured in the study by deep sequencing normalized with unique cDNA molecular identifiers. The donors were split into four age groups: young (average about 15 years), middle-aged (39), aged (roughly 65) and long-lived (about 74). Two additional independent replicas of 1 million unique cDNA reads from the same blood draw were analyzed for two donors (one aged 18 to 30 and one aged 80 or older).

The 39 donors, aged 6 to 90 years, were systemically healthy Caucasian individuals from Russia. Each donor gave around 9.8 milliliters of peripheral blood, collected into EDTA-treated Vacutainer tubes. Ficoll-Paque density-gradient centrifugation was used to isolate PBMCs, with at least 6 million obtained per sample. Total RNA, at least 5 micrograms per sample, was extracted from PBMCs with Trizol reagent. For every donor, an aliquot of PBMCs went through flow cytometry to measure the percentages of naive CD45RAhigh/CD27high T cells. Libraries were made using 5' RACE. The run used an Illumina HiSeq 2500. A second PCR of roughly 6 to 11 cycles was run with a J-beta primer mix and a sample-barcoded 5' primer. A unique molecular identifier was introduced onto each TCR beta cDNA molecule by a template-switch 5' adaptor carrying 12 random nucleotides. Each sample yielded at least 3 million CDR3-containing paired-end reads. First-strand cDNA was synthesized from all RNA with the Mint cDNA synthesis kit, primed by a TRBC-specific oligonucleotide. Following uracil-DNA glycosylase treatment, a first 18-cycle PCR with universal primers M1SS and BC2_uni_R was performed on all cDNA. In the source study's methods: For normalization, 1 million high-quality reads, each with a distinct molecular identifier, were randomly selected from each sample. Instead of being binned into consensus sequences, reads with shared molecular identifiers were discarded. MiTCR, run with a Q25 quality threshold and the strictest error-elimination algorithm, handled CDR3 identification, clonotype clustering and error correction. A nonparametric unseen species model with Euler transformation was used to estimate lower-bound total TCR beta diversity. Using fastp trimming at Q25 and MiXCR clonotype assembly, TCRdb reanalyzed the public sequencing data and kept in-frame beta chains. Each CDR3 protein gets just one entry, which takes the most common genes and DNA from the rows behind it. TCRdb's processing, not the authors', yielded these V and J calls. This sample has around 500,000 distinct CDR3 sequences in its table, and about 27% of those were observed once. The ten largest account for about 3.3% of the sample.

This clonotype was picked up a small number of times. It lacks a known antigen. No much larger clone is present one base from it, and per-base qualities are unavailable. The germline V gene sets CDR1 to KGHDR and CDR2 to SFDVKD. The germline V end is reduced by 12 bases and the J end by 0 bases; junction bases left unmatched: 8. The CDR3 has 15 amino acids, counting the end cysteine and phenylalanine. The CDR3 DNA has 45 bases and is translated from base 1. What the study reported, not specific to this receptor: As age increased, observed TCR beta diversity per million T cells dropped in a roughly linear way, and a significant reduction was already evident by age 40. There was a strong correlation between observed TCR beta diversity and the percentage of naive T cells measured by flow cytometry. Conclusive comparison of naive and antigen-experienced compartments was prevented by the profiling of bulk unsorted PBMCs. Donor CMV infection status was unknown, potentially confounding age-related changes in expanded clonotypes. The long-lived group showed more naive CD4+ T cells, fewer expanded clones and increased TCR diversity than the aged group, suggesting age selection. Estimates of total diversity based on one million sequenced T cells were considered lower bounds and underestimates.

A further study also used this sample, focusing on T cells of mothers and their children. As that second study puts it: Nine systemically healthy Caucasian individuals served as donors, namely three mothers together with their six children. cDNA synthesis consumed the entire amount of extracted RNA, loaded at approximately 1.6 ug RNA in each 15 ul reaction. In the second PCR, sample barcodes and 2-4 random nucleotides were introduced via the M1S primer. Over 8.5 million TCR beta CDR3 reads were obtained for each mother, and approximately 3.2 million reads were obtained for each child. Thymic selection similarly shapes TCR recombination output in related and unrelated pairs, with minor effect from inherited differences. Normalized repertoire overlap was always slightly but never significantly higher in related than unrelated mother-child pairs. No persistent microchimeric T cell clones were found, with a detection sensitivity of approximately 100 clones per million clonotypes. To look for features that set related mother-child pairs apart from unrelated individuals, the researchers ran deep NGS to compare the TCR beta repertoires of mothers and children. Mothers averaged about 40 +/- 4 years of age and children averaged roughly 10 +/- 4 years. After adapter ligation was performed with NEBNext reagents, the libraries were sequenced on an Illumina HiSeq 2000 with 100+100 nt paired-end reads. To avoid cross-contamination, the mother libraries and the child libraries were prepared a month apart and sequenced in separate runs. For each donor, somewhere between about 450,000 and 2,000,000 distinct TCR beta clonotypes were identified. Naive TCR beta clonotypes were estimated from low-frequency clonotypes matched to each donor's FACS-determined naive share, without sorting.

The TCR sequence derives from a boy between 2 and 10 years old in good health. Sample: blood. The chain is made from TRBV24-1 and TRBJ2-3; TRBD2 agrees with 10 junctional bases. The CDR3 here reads CAVSSGGTSTDTQYF. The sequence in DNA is TGTGCCGTCAGTAGCGGGGGGACTAGCACAGATACGCAGTATTTT.